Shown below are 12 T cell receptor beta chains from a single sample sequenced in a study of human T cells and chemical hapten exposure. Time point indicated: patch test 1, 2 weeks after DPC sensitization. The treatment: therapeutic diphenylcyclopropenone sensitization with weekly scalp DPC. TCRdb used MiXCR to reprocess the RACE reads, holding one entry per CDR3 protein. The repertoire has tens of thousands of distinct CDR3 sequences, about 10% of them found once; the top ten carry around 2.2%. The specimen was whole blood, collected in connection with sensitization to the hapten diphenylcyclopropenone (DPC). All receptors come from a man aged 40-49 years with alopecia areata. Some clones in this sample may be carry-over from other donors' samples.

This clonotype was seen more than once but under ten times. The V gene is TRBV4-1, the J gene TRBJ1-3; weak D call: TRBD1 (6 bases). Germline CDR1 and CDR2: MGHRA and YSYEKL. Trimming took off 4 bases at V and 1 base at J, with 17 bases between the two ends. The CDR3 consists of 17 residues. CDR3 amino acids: CASSRIGQGTSGNTIYF. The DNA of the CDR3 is TGCGCCAGCAGCCGTATAGGGCAAGGGACATCTGGAAACACCATATATTTT.

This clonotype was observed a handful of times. In nucleotides, the CDR3 is TGTGCCAGCAGCCCGGAAGGGGGCAATTCACCCCTCCACTTT. Translated: CASSPEGGNSPLHF. This chain connects TRBV7-8 to TRBJ1-6, with TRBD1 matching over 7 bases. Germline lookup yields CDR1 SGHVS and CDR2 FQNEAQ. There are 14 residues in the CDR3. V gave up 5 bases and J gave up 7 bases; unmatched junction bases: 5.

CDR3 region: CALRGLAGSGTDTQYF. The CDR3 nucleotides read TGTGCCCTCAGGGGTCTAGCGGGGAGTGGCACAGATACGCAGTATTTT. The chain couples TRBV7-2 to TRBJ2-3; 9 bases line up with TRBD2. Germline assignment: CDR1 SGHTA and CDR2 FQGNSA. V lost 11 bases, J lost 1 base, and 13 bases stayed unmatched. CDR3 size: 16 residues.

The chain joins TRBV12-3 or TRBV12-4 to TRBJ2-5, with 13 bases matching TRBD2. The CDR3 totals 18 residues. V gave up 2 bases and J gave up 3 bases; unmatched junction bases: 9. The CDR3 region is CASSLSSTSGRQKETQYF. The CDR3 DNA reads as TGTGCCAGCAGTTTATCCTCGACTAGCGGGAGGCAGAAAGAGACCCAGTACTTC.

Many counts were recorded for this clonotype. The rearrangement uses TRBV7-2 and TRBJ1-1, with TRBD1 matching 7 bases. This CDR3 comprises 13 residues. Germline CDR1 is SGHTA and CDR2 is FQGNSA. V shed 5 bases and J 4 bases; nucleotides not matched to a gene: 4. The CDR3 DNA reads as TGTGCCAGCAGCCAGGGGGTTTCCACTGAAGCTTTCTTT. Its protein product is CASSQGVSTEAFF.

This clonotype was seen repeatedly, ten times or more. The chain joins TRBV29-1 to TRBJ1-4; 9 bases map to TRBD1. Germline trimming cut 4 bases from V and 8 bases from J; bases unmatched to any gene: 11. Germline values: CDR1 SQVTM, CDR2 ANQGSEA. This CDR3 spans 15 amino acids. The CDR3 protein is CSVALTGGRGEKLFF. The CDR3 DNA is TGCAGCGTTGCCCTTACAGGGGGCAGAGGCGAAAAACTGTTTTTT.

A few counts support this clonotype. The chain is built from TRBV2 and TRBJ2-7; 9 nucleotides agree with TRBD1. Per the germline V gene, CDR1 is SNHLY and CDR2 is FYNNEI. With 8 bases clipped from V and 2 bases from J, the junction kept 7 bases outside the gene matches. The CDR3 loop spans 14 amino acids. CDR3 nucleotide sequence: TGTGCCAGCGCCCGGGACAGGGTAACCTACGAGCAGTACTTC. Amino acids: CASARDRVTYEQYF.

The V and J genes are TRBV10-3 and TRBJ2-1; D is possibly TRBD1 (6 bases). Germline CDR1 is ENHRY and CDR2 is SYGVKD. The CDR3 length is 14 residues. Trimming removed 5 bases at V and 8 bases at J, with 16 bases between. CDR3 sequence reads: CAISTRTANDEQFF. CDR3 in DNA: TGTGCCATCAGTACCCGGACAGCTAACGATGAGCAGTTCTTC.

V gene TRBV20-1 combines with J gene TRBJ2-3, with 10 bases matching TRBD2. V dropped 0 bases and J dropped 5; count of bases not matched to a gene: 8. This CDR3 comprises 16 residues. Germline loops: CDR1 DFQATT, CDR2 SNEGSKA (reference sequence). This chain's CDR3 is CSARDYGLAGVDTQYF. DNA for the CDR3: TGCAGTGCTAGAGATTATGGGCTAGCGGGAGTAGATACGCAGTATTTT.

CDR3 sequence reads: CASSSQGVGTDTQYF. The DNA of the CDR3 is TGTGCCAGCAGCTCGCAGGGAGTGGGCACAGATACGCAGTATTTT. The V gene is TRBV7-2, the J gene TRBJ2-3; D could derive from TRBD1 or TRBD2 (5 bases each). This CDR3 contains 15 residues. CDR1 and CDR2 (germline): SGHTA, FQGNSA. V dropped 4 bases and J dropped 1 base, with 12 bases sitting between them.

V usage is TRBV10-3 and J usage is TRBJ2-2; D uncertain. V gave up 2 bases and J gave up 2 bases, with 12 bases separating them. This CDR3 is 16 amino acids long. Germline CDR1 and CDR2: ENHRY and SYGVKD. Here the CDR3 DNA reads TGTGCCATCAGTGAGATGGCGGCAACTAACACCGGGGAGCTGTTTTTT. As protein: CAISEMAATNTGELFF.

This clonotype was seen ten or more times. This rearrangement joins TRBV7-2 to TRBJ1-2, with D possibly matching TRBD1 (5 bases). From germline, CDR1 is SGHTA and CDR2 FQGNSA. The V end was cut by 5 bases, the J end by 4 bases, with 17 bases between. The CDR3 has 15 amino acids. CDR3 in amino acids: CASSMGNRPLYGYTF. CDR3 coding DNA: TGTGCCAGCAGCATGGGGAACAGGCCTCTCTATGGCTACACCTTC.